The 2 T cell receptor beta chains presented below share a single source sample, sequenced in a study of OX40 agonist ivuxolimab in advanced cancers. The assay was immunoSEQ multiplex PCR, and TCRdb's table has in-frame clones only and misses some. The data show about 16,000 clones, roughly 72% seen once. The sequenced sample was CD4+ or CD8+ T cells sorted from blood, obtained in a trial of the OX40 agonist ivuxolimab. The receptors originated from an adult with an advanced solid tumor such as melanoma, head and neck, liver or kidney cancer.

This clone has just a few counts. V usage is TRBV6-6 and J usage is TRBJ1-2; 8 nucleotides align to TRBD1. CDR1 is MNHNY, CDR2 SVGAGI, per germline (reference sequence). With V trimmed by 8 bases and J by 0 bases, 2 bases remained unmatched. The CDR3 totals 13 residues. CDR3 residues: CASVDRANYGYTF. As DNA, the CDR3 is TGTGCCAGCGTGGACAGGGCTAACTATGGCTACACCTTC.

The chain employs TRBV2 and TRBJ1-2; TRBD1 is a possible D gene (5 bases). This CDR3 spans 14 amino acids. The germline V and J ends were trimmed by 6 bases and 4 bases, with 15 bases remaining between them. CDR1 SNHLY and CDR2 FYNNEI come from the germline V gene. The CDR3 DNA is TGTGCCAGCAGCGCCGGGGGATCCGGCTATGGCTACACCTTC. Protein: CASSAGGSGYGYTF.